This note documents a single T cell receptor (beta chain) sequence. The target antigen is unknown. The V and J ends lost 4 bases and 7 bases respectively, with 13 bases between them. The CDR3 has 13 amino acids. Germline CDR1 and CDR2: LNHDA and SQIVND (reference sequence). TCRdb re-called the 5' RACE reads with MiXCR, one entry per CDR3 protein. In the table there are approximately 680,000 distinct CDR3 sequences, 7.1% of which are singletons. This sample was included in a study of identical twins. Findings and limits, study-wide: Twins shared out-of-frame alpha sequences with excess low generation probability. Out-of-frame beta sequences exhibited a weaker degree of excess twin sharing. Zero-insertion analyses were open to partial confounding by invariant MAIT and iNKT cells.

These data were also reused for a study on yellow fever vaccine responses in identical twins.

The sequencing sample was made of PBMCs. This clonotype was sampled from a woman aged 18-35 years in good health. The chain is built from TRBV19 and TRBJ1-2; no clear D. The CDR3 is CASSNQSWGGYTF. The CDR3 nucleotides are TGTGCCAGTAGTAATCAGAGTTGGGGTGGCTACACCTTC. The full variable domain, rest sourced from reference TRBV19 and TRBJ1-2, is DGGITQSPKYLFRKEGQNVTLSCEQNLNHDAMYWYRQDPGQGLRLIYYSQIVNDFQKGDIAEGYSVSREKKESFPLTVTSAQKNPTAFYLCASSNQSWGGYTFGSGTRLTVV.